This TCR beta chain was identified during a study of cytomegalovirus exposure and HLA in healthy donors. Regarding the study as a whole: Cytomegalovirus-associated status was assigned to roughly 160 TCR beta chains.

The primer mix had 60 Vbeta and 13 Jbeta primers. Generated by immunoSEQ multiplex PCR, the TCRdb table keeps only in-frame clones and is missing some. The sample records roughly 130,000 clones, roughly 70% being singletons. About this clone: Antigen specificity is unknown.

The sample comprised PBMCs. This sequence originates from a woman aged 40 to 55 in good health and CMV-seropositive.

CDR3 DNA sequence: TGTGCCAGCCAGGGGGCCGAGGGATATGGCTACACCTTC. Residues: CASQGAEGYGYTF. This chain connects TRBV9 to TRBJ1-2; 8 bases match TRBD1. Germline lookup yields CDR1 SGDLS and CDR2 YYNGEE. The CDR3 totals 13 residues. With V trimmed by 7 bases and J by 5 bases, 7 bases remained unmatched.